Included here is one T cell receptor beta chain sequence, with context. Its antigen is not identified. Between the trimmed V and J ends, which lost 5 bases and 9 bases, there was a span of 10 bases. Germline assignment: CDR1 SEHNR and CDR2 FQNEAQ (reference sequence). CDR3 length equals 11 residues. The data were taken from a study of cytomegalovirus exposure and HLA in healthy donors. Findings of the study overall: Some highly shared sequence variants likely arose as a pipeline artifact. The only immune exposure information that was available was CMV serostatus. Donors were assumed by presence/absence analyses to have roughly uniform sequencing depth. In a later analysis, most CMV-associated TCR beta chains appeared HLA-restricted.

PCR employed 60 Vbeta and 13 Jbeta primers. Clones were sequenced by immunoSEQ multiplex PCR, and TCRdb holds only the in-frame ones, with some missing. The profile shows 200,000 or so clones, about 76% of them singletons. This chain links TRBV7-9 with TRBJ1-1; D is unresolved. The clonotype was recovered from a male donor in good health and CMV-seropositive. The specimen sequenced was PBMCs. The chain's CDR3 is CASSLDLQAFF. The CDR3 DNA follows: TGTGCCAGCAGCCTTGACTTGCAAGCTTTCTTT.